This T cell receptor beta chain was found in a study of technical replicates of blood from a handful of donors. Assay used: immunoSEQ multiplex PCR; TCRdb lists only in-frame clones, some missing. This repertoire shows around 72,000 clones, roughly nine tenths found once; its top ten account for about 4.9%. This CDR3 has 15 residues. The germline V and J ends were trimmed by 3 bases and 5 bases, with 20 bases remaining between them. CDR1 is GTSNPN and CDR2 is SVGIG in the germline V gene (reference sequence). The chain recombines TRBV30 with TRBJ2-7; weak D call: TRBD2 (5 bases). The TCR sequence derives from a human donor in good health. Some clones in this sample may be carry-over from other donors' samples. Sequences were obtained from PBMCs. The DNA for the CDR3 is TGTGCCTGGAGCCCCAAGGGAGCGGCCAAGGACGAGCAGTACTTC. Translated, it gives CAWSPKGAAKDEQYF.